This T cell receptor beta chain stems from a study of blood T cell repertoires in COVID-19. Study-wide background: Researchers got acute and convalescent COVID-19 samples from the United States, Italy and Spain. In each case, the material was cDNA or gDNA derived from T cells, B-cell-depleted T cells, or PBMCs.

The CDR3 is made up of 14 amino acids. CDR1 SEHNR and CDR2 FQNEAQ come from the germline V gene (reference sequence). J was trimmed by 5 bases and V by 3 bases; bases with no gene match: 3. In the authors' workflow: The authors estimated nucleated cell counts from reference gene primer amplification. Produced via immunoSEQ multiplex PCR; TCRdb's table is partial and in-frame only. The V and J calls and clone size come from that table; D and trimming were worked out from the DNA. The table lists about 290,000 clones, about 85% of them singletons. This TCR came from a woman between 50 and 59 years old with active or convalescent COVID-19. This chain joins TRBV7-9 and TRBJ2-7, with 11 bases aligning to TRBD2. The sequencing sample was made of peripheral blood. The CDR3: CASSFSGRVDEQYF. The CDR3 DNA reads as TGTGCCAGCAGCTTTAGCGGGAGGGTTGACGAGCAGTACTTC.